This TCR beta chain was documented in a study of vaccination and CD4 T cells after COVID-19. Background on the study: Taking of post-vaccine samples occurred a median approximately 70 days after dose two (range 14 to 241).

The Oncomine TCR Beta short-read assay sequenced DNA from cultured CD4+ T cells. MiXCR, applied by TCRdb to the PCR reads, yields one record per CDR3 protein. The sample holds 10,000 to 15,000 distinct CDR3 sequences, roughly 44% seen once. Whole-study results and caveats: Spike mono-reactivity applied to 304 of 307 vaccine-specific clones detected in convalescent patients.

This CDR3 region has 15 residues. The V and J ends lost 1 base and 4 bases, in that order; junction bases with no gene match: 6. Germline CDR1 SGHAT, CDR2 FQNNGV. Worth noting for this clonotype: Its cognate antigen is unknown.

Treatment described: roughly 10-day PBMC culture with coronavirus spike peptide pools or control peptides (ViraFEST assay). This sequence was found in a human donor who had recovered from COVID-19. The source material was CD4+ T cells from blood, cultured in vitro. The rearrangement joins TRBV11-2 to TRBJ2-5, with TRBD2 matching 7 bases. The CDR3 reads CASSLVGGARETQYF. CDR3 nucleotide sequence: TGTGCCAGCAGCTTAGTGGGAGGGGCACGAGAGACCCAGTACTTC.